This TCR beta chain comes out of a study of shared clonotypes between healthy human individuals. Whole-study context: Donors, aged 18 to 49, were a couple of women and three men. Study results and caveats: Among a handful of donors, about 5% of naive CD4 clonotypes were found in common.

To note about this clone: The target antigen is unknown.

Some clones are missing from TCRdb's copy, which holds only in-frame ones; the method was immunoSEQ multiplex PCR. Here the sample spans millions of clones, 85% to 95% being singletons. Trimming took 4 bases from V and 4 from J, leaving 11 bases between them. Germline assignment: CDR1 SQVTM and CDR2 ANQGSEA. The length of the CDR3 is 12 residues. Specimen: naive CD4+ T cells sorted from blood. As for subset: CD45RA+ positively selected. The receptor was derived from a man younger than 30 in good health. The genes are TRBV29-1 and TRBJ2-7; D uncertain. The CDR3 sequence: CSVAGPAYEQYF. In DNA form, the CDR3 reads TGCAGCGTTGCAGGTCCTGCTTACGAGCAGTACTTC.